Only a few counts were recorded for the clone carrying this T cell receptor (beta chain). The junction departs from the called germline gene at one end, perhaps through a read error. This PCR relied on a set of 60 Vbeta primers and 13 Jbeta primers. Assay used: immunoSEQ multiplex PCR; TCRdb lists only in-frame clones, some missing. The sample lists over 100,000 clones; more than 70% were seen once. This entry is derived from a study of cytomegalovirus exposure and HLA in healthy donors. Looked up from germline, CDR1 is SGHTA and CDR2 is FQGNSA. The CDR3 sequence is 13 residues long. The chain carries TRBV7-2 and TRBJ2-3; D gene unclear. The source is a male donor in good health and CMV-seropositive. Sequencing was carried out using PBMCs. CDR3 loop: CASSLNSRDTQYF. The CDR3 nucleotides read TGTGCCAGCAGCTTGAACAGCAGAGATACGCAGTATTTT.